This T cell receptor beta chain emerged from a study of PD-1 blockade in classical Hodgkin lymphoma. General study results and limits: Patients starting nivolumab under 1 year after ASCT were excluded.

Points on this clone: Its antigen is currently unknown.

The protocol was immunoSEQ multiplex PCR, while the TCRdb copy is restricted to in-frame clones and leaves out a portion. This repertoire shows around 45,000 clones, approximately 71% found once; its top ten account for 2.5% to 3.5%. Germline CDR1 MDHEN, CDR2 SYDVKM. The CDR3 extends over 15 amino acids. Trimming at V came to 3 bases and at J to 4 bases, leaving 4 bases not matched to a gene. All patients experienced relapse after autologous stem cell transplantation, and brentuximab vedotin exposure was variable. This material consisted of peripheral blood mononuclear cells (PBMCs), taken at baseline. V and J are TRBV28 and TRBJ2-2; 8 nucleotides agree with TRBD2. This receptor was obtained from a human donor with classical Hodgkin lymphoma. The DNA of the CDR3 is TGTGCCAGCAGTTTTGGCGGGGGGCCCACCGGGGAGCTGTTTTTT. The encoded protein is CASSFGGGPTGELFF.